One and the same sample provided the 30 T cell receptor beta chains below, sequenced in a study of T cells in Graves' hyperthyroidism and ophthalmopathy. There were TCR beta CDR3 regions amplified from RNA transcripts. Initially, a first-round RT-PCR of the TCR CDR3 employed the HTBI primer set. TCRdb re-derived calls from the multiplex PCR reads in MiXCR, one entry per CDR3 protein. The sample shows about 330,000 distinct CDR3 sequences, about an eighth of them seen only once. The specimen was blood. These receptor sequences come from a woman between 40 and 50 years old with Graves' ophthalmopathy.

CDR3 in DNA: TGTGCCTGGACACCCGGGCCCCTAGTCGAGAATGAGCAGTTCTTC. Encoded protein: CAWTPGPLVENEQFF. This sequence joins TRBV30 and TRBJ2-1; the D is unclear. Germline CDR1 is GTSNPN and CDR2 is SVGIG (reference sequence). The CDR3 is made up of 15 amino acids. Deletions cut 4 bases from V and 7 bases from J, with 20 bases between.

This clonotype occurred many times. This sequence joins TRBV28 and TRBJ1-2, with D unclear. V lost 3 bases to trimming and J lost 8 bases, with 13 bases between them. Germline V gene sequence: CDR1 MDHEN, CDR2 SYDVKM. The CDR3 totals 13 residues. The CDR3 spells CASSFPALGGYTF. CDR3 coding DNA: TGTGCCAGCAGTTTCCCTGCCCTCGGGGGCTACACCTTC.

This clonotype was recorded at least ten times. V gene TRBV28 combines with J gene TRBJ1-5, with D perhaps TRBD1 (6 bases). CDR1 and CDR2 (germline): MDHEN, SYDVKM. Trimming cost V 5 bases and J 7 bases, with 15 bases left between them. The length of the CDR3 is 14 residues. The CDR3 DNA is TGTGCCAGCAGTCGGTTGGGGGCGAGGCAGCCCCAGCATTTT. Protein: CASSRLGARQPQHF.

V and J are TRBV10-3 and TRBJ2-7, with TRBD2 matching over 9 bases. The CDR3 has 13 amino acids. CDR1 and CDR2 (germline): ENHRY, SYGVKD. Unmatched junction bases numbered 3, after V lost 5 bases and J lost 4 bases. The CDR3: CAISSSGRYEQYF. The DNA for the CDR3 is TGTGCCATCAGTAGTAGCGGGAGATACGAGCAGTACTTC.

This clonotype came up many times. The genes are TRBV20-1 and TRBJ2-7, with 7 positions matching TRBD1. CDR1 and CDR2 from the germline V gene are DFQATT and SNEGSKA (reference sequence). CDR3 size: 12 residues. The V segment lost 5 bases and the J segment 3 bases; nucleotides outside the gene matches: 4. CDR3 coding DNA: TGCAGTGCTGACGACAGGGTCTACGAGCAGTACTTC. Encoded protein: CSADDRVYEQYF.

Many counts were recorded for this clonotype. J is TRBJ2-7 and V is TRBV2, with 11 bases lining up with TRBD1. V lost 8 bases to trimming and J lost 6 bases; unmatched junction nucleotides: 12. Germline V gene lookup returns CDR1 SNHLY and CDR2 FYNNEI. The length of the CDR3 is 15 residues. CDR3 protein: CASLSYRDRGSEQYF. DNA for the CDR3: TGTGCCAGCCTCTCGTACCGGGACAGGGGGTCCGAGCAGTACTTC.

This clonotype occurred many times. The chain uses TRBV5-1 and TRBJ2-7, with 15 bases fitting TRBD2. The V and J ends lost 3 bases and 1 base, in that order; junction bases with no gene match: 5. The CDR3 is 17 amino acids. CDR1 is SGHRS, CDR2 YFSETQ, per germline. The CDR3 coding sequence is TGCGCCAGCAGCTGGGGGACTAGCGGGGGGAAGTCCTACGAGCAGTACTTC. It translates to CASSWGTSGGKSYEQYF.

The V call is TRBV27, the J call TRBJ2-4; 13 bases are a match to TRBD2. V lost 4 bases to trimming and J lost 2 bases; unmatched junction nucleotides: 11. CDR1 is MNHEY and CDR2 is SMNVEV in the germline V gene (reference sequence). The CDR3 totals 19 residues. In nucleotides, the CDR3 is TGTGCCAGCAGTTCATGGACTAGCGGGAGAACGGGGACCAAAAACATTCAGTACTTC. It specifies CASSSWTSGRTGTKNIQYF.

This clonotype was counted ten times or more. V and J are TRBV7-9 and TRBJ1-4, with 8 bases fitting TRBD1. The germline V gene has CDR1 SEHNR and CDR2 FQNEAQ (reference sequence). Trimming took 4 bases from V and 8 from J; bases not matched to a gene: 9. CDR3 size: 15 residues. The CDR3 nucleotides read TGTGCCAGCAGCTGGAGTGGGACAGGCGGGGAAAAACTGTTTTTT. This sequence encodes CASSWSGTGGEKLFF.

The genes are TRBV19 and TRBJ1-1; D remains ambiguous. Trimming pared 5 bases from V and 5 bases from J, leaving 15 bases between. There are 14 residues in the CDR3. From germline, CDR1 is LNHDA and CDR2 SQIVND (reference sequence). The chain's CDR3 is CASSLTLVGTEAFF. The CDR3 DNA reads as TGTGCCAGTAGTCTAACCCTTGTGGGAACTGAAGCTTTCTTT.

V usage is TRBV9 and J usage is TRBJ2-5; 9 bases map to TRBD1. The V segment lost 2 bases and the J segment 3 bases; nucleotides outside the gene matches: 2. This CDR3 is 14 amino acids long. Germline V gene data show CDR1 as SGDLS and CDR2 as YYNGEE. The CDR3 reads CASSVWTGEETQYF. CDR3 DNA sequence: TGTGCCAGCAGCGTTTGGACAGGGGAAGAGACCCAGTACTTC.

This clonotype was observed a handful of times. The chain uses TRBV4-2 and TRBJ2-1, with 9 positions matching TRBD2. The CDR3 is 18 amino acids. Germline trimming cut 1 base from V and 0 bases from J; bases unmatched to any gene: 7. CDR1 and CDR2 from the germline V gene are LGHNA and YNFKEQ. CDR3 residues: CASSQAGKAGGSYNEQFF. The CDR3 DNA sequence: TGTGCCAGCAGCCAAGCGGGAAAAGCGGGAGGCTCCTACAATGAGCAGTTCTTC.

The rearrangement joins TRBV5-6 to TRBJ2-5; D unclear. The CDR3 contains 12 residues. Per germline, CDR1 SGHDT and CDR2 YYEEEE. Deletions cut 3 bases from V and 4 bases from J, with 7 bases between. The CDR3 protein is CASSSIGETQYF. The DNA of the CDR3 is TGTGCCAGCAGCTCCATAGGAGAGACCCAGTACTTC.

This clonotype was observed many times. The chain joins TRBV2 to TRBJ2-1; 10 bases map to TRBD2. The trim removed 4 bases at V and 6 bases at J, leaving 9 bases unmatched. Germline loops: CDR1 SNHLY, CDR2 FYNNEI. The CDR3 runs to 16 residues. The CDR3 DNA sequence: TGTGCCAGCAGTGGACCCGTAGCGGGAGGACTCAATGAGCAGTTCTTC. Its protein product is CASSGPVAGGLNEQFF.

The J gene is TRBJ1-6, the V gene TRBV19, with 7 bases aligning to TRBD1. V lost 3 bases, J lost 0 bases, and 8 bases stayed unmatched. The germline V gene encodes CDR1 LNHDA and CDR2 SQIVND (reference sequence). This CDR3 spans 18 amino acids. CDR3 residues: CASSIGTALSSYNSPLHF. CDR3 DNA: TGTGCCAGTAGTATCGGGACAGCTTTGAGCTCCTATAATTCACCCCTCCACTTT.

This clonotype was found many times. The chain carries TRBV12-3 or TRBV12-4 and TRBJ1-5; 7 nucleotides match TRBD1. Unmatched junction bases numbered 13, after V lost 6 bases and J lost 2 bases. This CDR3 is 17 amino acids long. CDR3 amino acids: CASSSGQLITGNQPQHF. CDR3 in DNA: TGTGCCAGCAGCTCGGGACAGCTAATAACCGGCAATCAGCCCCAGCATTTT.

This clonotype was detected ten times or more. The CDR3 DNA reads as TGTGCCAGCAGTTTTAAAGGGGGGAGTGGACAGCCCCAGCATTTT. Translation gives CASSFKGGSGQPQHF. The chain is built from TRBV12-3 or TRBV12-4 and TRBJ1-5, with D perhaps TRBD1 (6 bases). Trimming cost V 3 bases and J 7 bases, with 16 bases left between them. The CDR3 totals 15 residues.

Ten or more counts support this clonotype. The rearrangement links TRBV15 to TRBJ2-3; TRBD2 agrees at 8 bases. Germline V lookup: CDR1 LNHNV, CDR2 YYDKDF (reference sequence). Losses at the gene ends were 1 base for V and 6 bases for J; bases not matched to a gene: 9. This CDR3 is built from 16 residues. CDR3: CATSRGLGGAGDTQYF. CDR3 coding DNA: TGTGCCACCAGCAGAGGCCTCGGGGGGGCAGGGGATACGCAGTATTTT.

This clonotype was seen ten or more times. The J gene is TRBJ2-5, the V gene TRBV28; the match to TRBD2 covers 11 bases. Germline V CDR1 and CDR2: MDHEN, SYDVKM. CDR3 size: 21 residues. The V gene end was trimmed by 4 bases and the J gene end by 5 bases; junction bases not matched to a gene: 24. The CDR3 DNA reads TGTGCCAGCAGTTCCCCCCTCGGGGTAGCGGGAGGGTCCAATCTTGCGGAGACCCAGTACTTC. This translates into CASSSPLGVAGGSNLAETQYF.

This clonotype was seen repeatedly, ten times or more. This chain links TRBV11-3 with TRBJ2-1; D ambiguous. Trimming left V 8 bases short and J 6 bases short, with 11 bases between. Germline V gives CDR1 SGHNT, CDR2 YENEEA. This CDR3 comprises 12 residues. The CDR3 DNA sequence: TGTGCCAGCGCCCTCTTTTCCAATGAGCAGTTCTTC. It codes for CASALFSNEQFF.

This clonotype was detected only a few times. The rearrangement uses TRBV28 and TRBJ1-3; D is perhaps TRBD1 (5 bases). V lost 5 bases to trimming and J lost 6 bases, with 11 bases between them. The CDR3 consists of 13 residues. The germline V gene encodes CDR1 MDHEN and CDR2 SYDVKM. DNA for the CDR3: TGTGCCAGCAGTAAGGGACGGGAAAACACCATATATTTT. Translated: CASSKGRENTIYF.

This clonotype was recorded many times. CDR3 amino acids: CASSQAPTADTQYF. The CDR3 nucleotides read TGTGCCAGCAGCCAGGCACCGACAGCAGATACGCAGTATTTT. V usage is TRBV3-1 and J usage is TRBJ2-3; D is possibly TRBD1 (5 bases). The germline V gene has CDR1 LGHDT and CDR2 YNNKEL (reference sequence). This CDR3 spans 14 amino acids. The germline V and J ends were trimmed by 3 bases and 4 bases, with 11 bases remaining between them.

The chain has TRBV6-1 and TRBJ2-1, with 12 bases fitting TRBD1. The CDR3 runs 15 residues. Germline V gives CDR1 MNHNS, CDR2 SASEGT. Germline trimming cut 7 bases from V and 7 bases from J; bases unmatched to any gene: 8. The CDR3 is CASTRDRGRTNEQFF. The CDR3 bases are TGTGCCAGCACAAGGGACAGGGGGCGTACGAATGAGCAGTTCTTC.

This clonotype showed up many times. This chain joins TRBV5-1 and TRBJ2-1; 7 nucleotides match TRBD1. Per germline, CDR1 SGHRS and CDR2 YFSETQ. Losses at the gene ends were 0 bases for V and 4 bases for J; bases not matched to a gene: 4. The CDR3 sequence is 15 residues long. CDR3 bases: TGCGCCAGCAGCTTGGAGGGACAGCTTTACAATGAGCAGTTCTTC. Translating it yields CASSLEGQLYNEQFF.

The chain is built from TRBV11-2 and TRBJ2-7, with a tentative D call TRBD2 (5 bases). Germline V lookup: CDR1 SGHAT, CDR2 FQNNGV. V was pared by 1 base and J by 2 bases, with 12 bases between. This CDR3 contains 15 residues. The CDR3 reads CASSLGWERTYEQYF. The CDR3 nucleotides are TGTGCCAGCAGCTTAGGATGGGAGAGAACCTACGAGCAGTACTTC.

The chain couples TRBV24-1 to TRBJ2-5; 8 nucleotides agree with TRBD2. V lost 0 bases to trimming and J lost 1 base; unmatched junction nucleotides: 3. The CDR3 consists of 16 residues. Germline V CDR1 and CDR2: KGHDR, SFDVKD. The CDR3 nucleotides are TGTGCCACCAGTGATTTGCGGGGGGGGTCCCAAGAGACCCAGTACTTC. Amino acids: CATSDLRGGSQETQYF.

This clonotype was detected many times. V usage is TRBV13 and J usage is TRBJ2-1; 10 bases match TRBD2. Losses at the gene ends were 3 bases for V and 0 bases for J; bases not matched to a gene: 8. The CDR3 runs to 18 residues. Germline CDR1 is PRHDT and CDR2 is FYEKMQ (reference sequence). The CDR3 protein is CASSLGLLAGSSYNEQFF. The CDR3 DNA is TGTGCCAGCAGCTTGGGCTTACTAGCGGGGAGCTCCTACAATGAGCAGTTCTTC. Full variable domain (remainder filled in from reference TRBV13 and TRBJ2-1): AAGVIQSPRHLIKEKRETATLKCYPIPRHDTVYWYQQGPGQDPQFLISFYEKMQSDKGSIPDRFSAQQFSDYHSELNMSSLELGDSALYFCASSLGLLAGSSYNEQFFGPGTRLTVL.

This clonotype was seen only once. The chain uses TRBV6-2 or TRBV6-3 and TRBJ2-2; TRBD1 aligns across 8 bases. Germline V gives CDR1 MNHEY, CDR2 SVGEGT. V shed 5 bases and J 4 bases; nucleotides not matched to a gene: 3. The CDR3 is 14 residues long. The CDR3 protein is CASSGDRSTGELFF. DNA for the CDR3: TGTGCCAGCAGTGGGGACAGGTCCACCGGGGAGCTGTTTTTT.

This clonotype was seen ten or more times. The rearrangement links TRBV28 to TRBJ2-7, with D unresolved. The germline V gene encodes CDR1 MDHEN and CDR2 SYDVKM. V was trimmed by 6 bases and J by 5 bases, leaving 8 bases between them. The CDR3 has 11 amino acids. CDR3 loop: CASRGSDEQYF. Written as DNA, the CDR3 is TGTGCCAGCAGGGGGTCGGACGAGCAGTACTTC.

With respect to this clonotype: A much larger clonotype is one base distant, so this may be a read error. The CDR3 nucleotides are TGTGCCAGCGGTTTCGGCCTCGGGGGTTACGAGCAGTACTTC. Protein: CASGFGLGGYEQYF. The gene calls are TRBV12-3 or TRBV12-4 and TRBJ2-7, with D perhaps TRBD2 (6 bases). This CDR3 is built from 14 residues.